One and the same sample provided the 21 T cell receptor beta chains below, sequenced in a study of shared clonotypes between healthy human individuals. This table comes from immunoSEQ multiplex PCR, and its TCRdb copy is limited to in-frame clones, with some not included. The repertoire holds roughly 1.5 million clones, 95% to 99% seen once, with 0.45% in the top ten. The sequencing input was naive CD4+ T cells sorted from blood. Described subset: CD45RA+ positively selected. The source of these receptors is a man aged 25 to 45 in good health.

A remark on this clone: The sample carries other DNA sequences with the same CDR3. The genes are TRBV11-2 and TRBJ2-5; unclear D gene. Per germline, CDR1 SGHAT and CDR2 FQNNGV. The CDR3 extends over 11 amino acids. The V end lost 5 bases, the J end lost 2 bases, and 3 bases lay between the germline ends. CDR3 in amino acids: CASSLQETQYF. The CDR3 DNA is TGTGCCAGCAGCCTACAAGAGACCCAGTACTTC.

The rearrangement links TRBV7-2 to TRBJ2-3, with a weak D call TRBD2 (6 bases). The germline V gene encodes CDR1 SGHTA and CDR2 FQGNSA. The CDR3 runs 15 residues. Trimming shortened V by 5 bases and J by 2 bases, and 14 bases separated the two germline ends. CDR3: CASSPSGRNTDTQYF. The CDR3 nucleotides read TGTGCCAGCAGCCCGAGCGGGCGGAACACAGATACGCAGTATTTT.

The chain carries TRBV30 and TRBJ2-7; D is undetermined. With 5 bases removed from V and 1 base from J, the gap between germline ends came to 12 bases. Germline assignment: CDR1 GTSNPN and CDR2 SVGIG (reference sequence). This CDR3 is 13 amino acids long. CDR3 sequence: CAWDEQSSYEQYF. DNA of the CDR3: TGTGCCTGGGACGAGCAGAGTTCCTACGAGCAGTACTTC.

The chain recombines TRBV4-3 with TRBJ1-1; D is ambiguous. Between the trimmed V and J ends, which lost 0 bases and 5 bases, there was a span of 13 bases. CDR1 is LGHNA, CDR2 YSLEER, per germline. The CDR3 extends over 15 amino acids. CDR3 region: CASSQETRVRTEAFF. In nucleotides, the CDR3 is TGCGCCAGCAGCCAAGAAACTAGAGTTCGGACTGAAGCTTTCTTT.

This chain links TRBV5-4 with TRBJ2-3, with TRBD2 identical over 11 bases. V dropped 4 bases and J dropped 1; count of bases not matched to a gene: 11. CDR3 length: 18 residues. Germline V gene sequence: CDR1 SGHNT, CDR2 YYREEE (reference sequence). The CDR3 nucleotides are TGTGCCAGCAGCCTCTTAGCGGGAGGGGTGGATGGCACAGATACGCAGTATTTT. This sequence encodes CASSLLAGGVDGTDTQYF. The entire variable domain, with the rest obtained from reference TRBV5-4 and TRBJ2-3, is as follows: ETGVTQSPTHLIKTRGQQVTLRCSSQSGHNTVSWYQQALGQGPQFIFQYYREEENGRGNFPPRFSGLQFPNYSSELNVNALELDDSALYLCASSLLAGGVDGTDTQYFGPGTRLTVL.

This rearrangement joins TRBV5-1 to TRBJ2-3; 14 positions agree with TRBD2. The CDR3 is 15 residues long. V lost 3 bases and J lost 6; bases outside the gene matches: 3. Germline V gives CDR1 SGHRS, CDR2 YFSETQ. The CDR3 DNA follows: TGCGCCAGCAGCTGGGGACTAGCGGGAGAGGATACGCAGTATTTT. As protein: CASSWGLAGEDTQYF.

The chain combines TRBV21-1 with TRBJ2-7; TRBD2 is the table's D call and was not checked against the DNA. TRBV21-1 is a listed pseudogene. The CDR3 runs to 16 residues. The CDR3 DNA sequence: TGTGCCAGCAGCAATCGGGTGCGGCCCTACTCCTACGAGCAGTACTTC. It encodes CASSNRVRPYSYEQYF.

The V call is TRBV28, the J call TRBJ2-1; 12 bases line up with TRBD2. V was pared by 8 bases and J by 8 bases, with 13 bases of the junction left unmatched. Germline CDR1 reads MDHEN; CDR2 reads SYDVKM. The CDR3 is 16 amino acids. The CDR3, as DNA: TGTGCCAGCGACCGGGTTGGGACTAGCGGGTTCGATGAGCAGTTCTTC. This translates into CASDRVGTSGFDEQFF.

The chain couples TRBV29-1 to TRBJ2-1; D is perhaps TRBD1 or TRBD2 (7 bases each). The CDR3 extends over 22 amino acids. Germline CDR1 is SQVTM and CDR2 is ANQGSEA. The germline V and J ends were trimmed by 4 bases and 4 bases, with 38 bases remaining between them. CDR3 sequence reads: CSVVRGRGQNKPLAREYNEQFF. For the CDR3, the DNA is TGCAGCGTTGTAAGGGGGAGGGGACAGAACAAGCCGCTAGCTCGGGAATACAATGAGCAGTTCTTC.

The chain recombines TRBV5-6 with TRBJ2-6; D gene unclear. The V end lost 4 bases, the J end lost 4 bases, and 12 bases lay between the germline ends. The CDR3 loop spans 15 amino acids. In germline, CDR1 is SGHDT, CDR2 YYEEEE. CDR3 coding DNA: TGTGCCAGCAGCCTCGGCGTCCCCGGGGCCAACGTCCTGACTTTC. It is translated as CASSLGVPGANVLTF.

This clone was recorded only once. The rearrangement uses TRBV5-4 and TRBJ2-1; D possibly corresponds to TRBD2 (5 bases). V was shortened by 3 bases and J by 10 bases, with 14 bases between the two germline ends. This CDR3 spans 13 amino acids. Germline values: CDR1 SGHNT, CDR2 YYREEE (reference sequence). The CDR3 reads CASSSPQRREQFF. In DNA, the CDR3 is TGTGCCAGCAGCTCCCCTCAGCGGCGGGAGCAGTTCTTC.

The rearrangement uses TRBV18 and TRBJ2-3, with a possible D match to TRBD1 (5 bases). The CDR3 sequence is 13 residues long. Germline CDR1 KGHSH, CDR2 LQKENI. V shed 3 bases and J shed 6 bases, with 10 bases lying between them. The CDR3 reads CASSPTRDDTQYF. In DNA, the CDR3 is TGTGCCAGCTCACCGACCAGGGATGATACGCAGTATTTT.

The gene calls are TRBV7-9 and TRBJ2-5, with 7 bases identical to TRBD1. The CDR3 contains 14 residues. Per the germline V gene, CDR1 is SEHNR and CDR2 is FQNEAQ (reference sequence). V lost 0 bases, J lost 6 bases, and 4 bases stayed unmatched. CDR3 region: CASSLAGGAKTQYF. In nucleotides, the CDR3 is TGTGCCAGCAGCTTAGCAGGGGGCGCGAAGACCCAGTACTTC.

The J gene is TRBJ1-5, the V gene TRBV19, with D unclear. V lost 5 bases, J lost 2 bases, and 7 bases lay in between. Germline-derived CDR1 and CDR2 are LNHDA and SQIVND (reference sequence). CDR3 size: 13 residues. The CDR3 DNA is TGTGCCAGTAGTCCAATTCGCAATCAGCCCCAGCATTTT. Amino acid sequence: CASSPIRNQPQHF.

The chain recombines TRBV5-5 with TRBJ2-3, with TRBD2 as a possible D gene (5 bases). V shed 0 bases and J shed 4 bases, with 6 bases lying between them. The CDR3 is 13 residues long. The V gene's germline CDR1 is SGHKS and CDR2 YYEKEE (reference sequence). The CDR3 DNA is TGTGCCAGCAGCTTGGCCGGGGCAGATACGCAGTATTTT. The encoded protein is CASSLAGADTQYF.

The chain links TRBV7-2 to TRBJ2-7, with 7 bases identical to TRBD1. The germline V gene has CDR1 SGHTA and CDR2 FQGNSA. The CDR3 has 15 amino acids. Trimming at V came to 6 bases and at J to 0 bases, leaving 8 bases not matched to a gene. In DNA, the CDR3 is TGTGCCAGCAGTAGGGACAGCCCAACCTCCTACGAGCAGTACTTC. Translation: CASSRDSPTSYEQYF.

V gene TRBV7-6 combines with J gene TRBJ2-7, with TRBD2 identical over 10 bases. The germline V gene has CDR1 SGHVS and CDR2 FNYEAQ. The CDR3 has 15 residues. Germline trimming cut 4 bases from V and 5 bases from J; bases unmatched to any gene: 8. The CDR3 DNA reads TGTGCCAGCAGCTCTCTCAGCGGGAGGGCCGACGAGCAGTACTTC. As protein: CASSSLSGRADEQYF.

This clone was detected once. The V gene is TRBV5-1, the J gene TRBJ2-3, with D possibly called TRBD1 or TRBD2 (5 bases each). Germline CDR1 is SGHRS and CDR2 is YFSETQ. V lost 0 bases and J lost 4, with 12 bases in between. This CDR3 comprises 15 residues. This CDR3 is CASSLAGRPPDTQYF. The CDR3 bases are TGCGCCAGCAGCTTGGCGGGACGACCCCCAGATACGCAGTATTTT.

The chain employs TRBV27 and TRBJ2-5, with 7 bases aligning to TRBD1. The germline V gene has CDR1 MNHEY and CDR2 SMNVEV (reference sequence). CDR3 length: 14 residues. V shed 5 bases, J shed 5 bases, and the junction held 8 bases outside the gene matches. CDR3 in amino acids: CASSAGTVTETQYF. CDR3 nucleotides: TGTGCCAGCAGTGCCGGGACAGTCACGGAGACCCAGTACTTC.

The J gene is TRBJ2-2, the V gene TRBV29-1; D may be TRBD2 (6 bases). Trimming shortened V by 7 bases and J by 5 bases, and 20 bases separated the two germline ends. From germline, CDR1 is SQVTM and CDR2 ANQGSEA. This CDR3 is built from 15 residues. Written as DNA, the CDR3 is TGCAGCGCCTCGGACGGACGACTAGTAACCGGGGAGCTGTTTTTT. Its translation: CSASDGRLVTGELFF.

The V gene is TRBV4-2, the J gene TRBJ2-5; 13 nucleotides match TRBD2. CDR1 and CDR2 (germline): LGHNA, YNFKEQ. CDR3 size: 16 residues. After removal of 4 bases from V and 5 bases from J, the junction contained 7 bases not matched to a gene. CDR3: CASSPGLAGASETQYF. The CDR3 DNA reads as TGTGCCAGCAGCCCTGGACTAGCGGGAGCATCTGAGACCCAGTACTTC.